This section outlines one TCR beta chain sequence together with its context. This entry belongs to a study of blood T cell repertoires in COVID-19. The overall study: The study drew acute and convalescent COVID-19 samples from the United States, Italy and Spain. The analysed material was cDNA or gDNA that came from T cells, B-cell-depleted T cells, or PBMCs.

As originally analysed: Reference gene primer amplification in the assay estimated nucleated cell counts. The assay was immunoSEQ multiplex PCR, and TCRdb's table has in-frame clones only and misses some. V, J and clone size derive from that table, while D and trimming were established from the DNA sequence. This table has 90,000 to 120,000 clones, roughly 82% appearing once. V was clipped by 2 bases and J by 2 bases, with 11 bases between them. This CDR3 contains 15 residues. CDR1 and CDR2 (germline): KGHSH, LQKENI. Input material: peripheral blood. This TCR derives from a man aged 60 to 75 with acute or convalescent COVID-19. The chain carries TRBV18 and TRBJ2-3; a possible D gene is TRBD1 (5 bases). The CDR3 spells CASSPGQGYTDTQYF. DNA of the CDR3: TGTGCCAGCTCACCAGGCCAGGGATACACAGATACGCAGTATTTT.